This T cell receptor (beta chain) came from a study of beta chain features in type 1 diabetes. Study-wide results and limits: PCR, the amplification step, might favor shorter templates, equally in patients and controls. Among patients with Type 1 diabetes, TCRB CDR3s were moderately but significantly shorter in every one of the four CD4+ subsets.

For this clone: Its antigen is undetermined.

The isolated RNA, all of it, was reverse transcribed, so expressed TCRB transcripts were what got sequenced. Data came from immunoSEQ multiplex PCR; TCRdb stores just in-frame clones and leaves some out. This sample has 310,000 or so clones, with 8% to 13% found just once. The CDR3 totals 14 residues. Germline lookup yields CDR1 MGHRA and CDR2 YSYEKL. The V and J ends lost 0 bases and 9 bases respectively, with 12 bases between them. The chain recombines TRBV4-1 with TRBJ1-5; a weak D match, TRBD1 (5 bases). The material sequenced was naive CD4+ T cells from blood. The sequence was obtained from a woman in her thirties in good health. In nucleotides, the CDR3 is TGCGCCAGCAGCCAAGAAAGGGGTTGGGGGCCCCAGCATTTT. Its translation: CASSQERGWGPQHF.